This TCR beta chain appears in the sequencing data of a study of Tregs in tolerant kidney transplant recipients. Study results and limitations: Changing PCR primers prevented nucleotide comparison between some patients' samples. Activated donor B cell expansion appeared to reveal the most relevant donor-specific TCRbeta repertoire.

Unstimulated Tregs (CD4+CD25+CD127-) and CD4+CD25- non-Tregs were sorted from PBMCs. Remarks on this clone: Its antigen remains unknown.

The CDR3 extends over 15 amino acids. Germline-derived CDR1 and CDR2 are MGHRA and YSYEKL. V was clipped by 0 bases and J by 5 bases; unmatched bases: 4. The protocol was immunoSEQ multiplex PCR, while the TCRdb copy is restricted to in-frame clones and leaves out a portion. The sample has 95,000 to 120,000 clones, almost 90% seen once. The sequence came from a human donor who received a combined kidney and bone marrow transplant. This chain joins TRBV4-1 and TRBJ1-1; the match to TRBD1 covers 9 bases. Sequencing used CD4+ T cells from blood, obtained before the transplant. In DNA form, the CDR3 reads TGCGCCAGCAGCCAAGAGGGGACAGGGAGGACTGAAGCTTTCTTT. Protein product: CASSQEGTGRTEAFF.